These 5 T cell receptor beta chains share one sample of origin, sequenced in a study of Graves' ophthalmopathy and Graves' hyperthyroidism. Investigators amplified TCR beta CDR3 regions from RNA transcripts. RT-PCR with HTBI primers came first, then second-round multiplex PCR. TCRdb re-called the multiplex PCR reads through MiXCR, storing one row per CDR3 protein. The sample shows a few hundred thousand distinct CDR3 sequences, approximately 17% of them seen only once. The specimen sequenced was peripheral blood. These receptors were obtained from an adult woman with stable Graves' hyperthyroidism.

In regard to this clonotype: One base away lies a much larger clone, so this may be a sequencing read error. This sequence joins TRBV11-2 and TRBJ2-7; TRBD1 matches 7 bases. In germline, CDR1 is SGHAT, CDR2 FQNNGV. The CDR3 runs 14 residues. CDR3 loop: CACSPTGVGYEQYF. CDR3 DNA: TGTGCCTGCAGCCCTACAGGGGTCGGTTACGAGCAGTACTTC.

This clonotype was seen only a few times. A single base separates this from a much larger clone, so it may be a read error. The CDR3 DNA follows: TGTGCCAGCAGTTTAATCTCAGGGGCCGAAGAGACCAAGTACTTC. Translating gives CASSLISGAEETKYF. This rearrangement joins TRBV12-3 or TRBV12-4 to TRBJ2-5; TRBD1 might be the D (6 bases). The CDR3 is made up of 15 amino acids.

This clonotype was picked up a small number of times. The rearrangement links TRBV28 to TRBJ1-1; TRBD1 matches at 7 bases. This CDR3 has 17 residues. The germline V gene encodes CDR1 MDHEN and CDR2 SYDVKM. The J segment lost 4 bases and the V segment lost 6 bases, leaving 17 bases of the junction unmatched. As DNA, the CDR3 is TGTGCCAGCAGAAGAGGGACAGCTGTCCGCCGGATCACTGAAGCTTTCTTT. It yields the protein CASRRGTAVRRITEAFF.

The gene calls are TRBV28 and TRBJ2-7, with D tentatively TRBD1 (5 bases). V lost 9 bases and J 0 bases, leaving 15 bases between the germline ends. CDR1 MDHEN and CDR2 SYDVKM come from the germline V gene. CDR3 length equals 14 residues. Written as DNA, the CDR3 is TGTGCCAGTAACACACGACAGTTCTCCTACGAGCAGTACTTC. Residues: CASNTRQFSYEQYF.

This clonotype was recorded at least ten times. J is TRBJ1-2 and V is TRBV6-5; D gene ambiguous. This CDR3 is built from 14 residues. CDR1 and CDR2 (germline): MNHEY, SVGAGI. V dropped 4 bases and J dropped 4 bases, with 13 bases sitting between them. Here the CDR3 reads CASSSMGGPYGYTF. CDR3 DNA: TGTGCCAGCAGTTCGATGGGAGGGCCCTATGGCTACACCTTC.